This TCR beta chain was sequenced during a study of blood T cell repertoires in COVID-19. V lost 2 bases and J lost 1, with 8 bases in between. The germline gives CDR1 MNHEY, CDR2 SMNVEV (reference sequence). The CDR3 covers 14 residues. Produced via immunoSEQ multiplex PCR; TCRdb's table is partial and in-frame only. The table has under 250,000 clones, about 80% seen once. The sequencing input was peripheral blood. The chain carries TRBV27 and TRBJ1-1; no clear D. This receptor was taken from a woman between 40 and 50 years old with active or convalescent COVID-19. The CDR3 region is CASSLSSENTEAFF. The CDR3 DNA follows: TGTGCCAGCAGTTTAAGTAGCGAGAACACTGAAGCTTTCTTT.